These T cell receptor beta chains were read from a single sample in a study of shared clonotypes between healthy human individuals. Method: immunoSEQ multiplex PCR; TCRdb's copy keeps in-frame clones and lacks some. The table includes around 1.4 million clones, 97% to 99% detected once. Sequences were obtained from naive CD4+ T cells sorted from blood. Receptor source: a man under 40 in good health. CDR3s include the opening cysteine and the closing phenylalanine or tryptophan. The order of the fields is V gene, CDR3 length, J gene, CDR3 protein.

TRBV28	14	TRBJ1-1	CASSGGPFNTEAFF
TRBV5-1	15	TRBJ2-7	CASSSGGQKTYEQYF
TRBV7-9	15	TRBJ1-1	CASEADGGPRPGAFF
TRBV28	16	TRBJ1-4	CASQDRGPLANEKLFF
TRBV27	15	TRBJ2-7	CASRAGTTSSYEQYF
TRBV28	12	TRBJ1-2	CASNPDSYGYTF
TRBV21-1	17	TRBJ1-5	CASSNPQWEELDQPQHF
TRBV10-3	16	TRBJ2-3	CAISKHRDYTTDTQYF
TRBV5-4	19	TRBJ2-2	CASSLYSPGQRVNTGELFF
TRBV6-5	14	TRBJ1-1	CASRYSGGGTEAFF
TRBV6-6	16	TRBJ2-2	CASSYSPVPNTGELFF
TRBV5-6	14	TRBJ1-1	CASSLGPVNTEAFF
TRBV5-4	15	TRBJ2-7	CASSLGGLRPGEQYF
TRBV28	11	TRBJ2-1	CASSLRGEQFF
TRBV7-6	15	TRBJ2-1	CASSQNLGVQDEQFF
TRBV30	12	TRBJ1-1	CAWSVLRGLAFF
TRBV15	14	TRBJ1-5	CATSTFRQDQPQHF
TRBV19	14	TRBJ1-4	CASSRSSGREKLFF
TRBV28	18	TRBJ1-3	CASSPGGPLGFSGNTIYF
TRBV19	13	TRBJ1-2	CASRFLDNYGYTF
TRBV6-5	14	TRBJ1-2	CASSYSESNYGYTF
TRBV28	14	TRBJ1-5	CASTPQLGNQPQHF
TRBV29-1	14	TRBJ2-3	CSVDSSGRITSQYF
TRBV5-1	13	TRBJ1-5	CASSADSNQPQHF
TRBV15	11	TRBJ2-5	CATSLGETQYF
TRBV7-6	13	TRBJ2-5	CASKGGVQETQYF
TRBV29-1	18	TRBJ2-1	CSVGATSGFYVSYNEQFF
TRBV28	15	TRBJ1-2	CASSRPRAVNYGYTF
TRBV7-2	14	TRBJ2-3	CASSARPGSDTQYF
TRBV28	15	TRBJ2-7	CASSFLIRGYQEQYF
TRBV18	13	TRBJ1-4	CASSPLRNEKLFF
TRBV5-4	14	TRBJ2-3	CASSLTGATDTQYF
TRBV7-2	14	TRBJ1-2	CASSSRGTGYGYTF